A single sample gave rise to the 2 T cell receptor beta chains below, sequenced in a study of spatial heterogeneity in lung cancer. One entry per CDR3 protein, called by TCRdb with MiXCR from the 5' RACE reads. The sample shows 25,000 to 30,000 distinct CDR3 sequences, around 8.4% of them seen only once. Time point defined: sample taken at primary tumor resection. Unsorted samples of tumor, nontumor lung or frozen PBMC had their whole RNA sequenced. Sequencing used PBMCs, obtained at surgery. All receptors derive from a female donor with early-stage non-small cell lung cancer.

This clonotype was seen ten or more times. This chain connects TRBV28 to TRBJ2-5; the match to TRBD1 covers 9 bases. This CDR3 is 16 amino acids long. J gave up 5 bases and V 7 bases, and 14 bases lay outside the gene matches. From germline, CDR1 is MDHEN and CDR2 SYDVKM. CDR3 DNA: TGTGCCAGCACAAATTGGGGACAGGGAAACGGGGAGACCCAGTACTTC. It translates to CASTNWGQGNGETQYF.

This clonotype was seen many times. The gene calls are TRBV5-5 and TRBJ1-4; D is possibly TRBD1 (6 bases). From germline, CDR1 is SGHKS and CDR2 YYEKEE (reference sequence). This CDR3 has 14 residues. V was pared by 4 bases and J by 6 bases, with 13 bases between. The CDR3 DNA reads TGTGCCAGCAGCCATAGGGACATGTATGAAAAACTGTTTTTT. Its protein is CASSHRDMYEKLFF.